This T cell receptor beta chain is drawn from a study of T cell responses to AZD1222 COVID-19 vaccine. Concerning this clone itself: The identical CDR3 is also encoded by other nucleotide sequences in the sample.

Using immunoSEQ multiplex PCR, the repertoire was profiled, and TCRdb retains in-frame clones only, with some absent. Of approximately 150,000 clones in the sample, more than 70% were seen once. The sequenced sample was peripheral blood, obtained on day 0 of MenACWY control vaccination. The receptor's source is an adult in good health.

CDR3 sequence: CASSLTGDTEAFF. The CDR3, as DNA: TGTGCCAGCAGCTTAACGGGAGACACTGAAGCTTTCTTT. The chain combines TRBV7-9 with TRBJ1-1; D gene ambiguous. Trimming took 2 bases from V and 3 from J, leaving 7 bases between them. The germline CDR1 and CDR2 sequences are SEHNR and FQNEAQ (reference sequence). The CDR3 extends over 13 amino acids.